This T cell receptor beta chain was sequenced in a study of blood T cell repertoires in COVID-19 (TCRdb year 2020). Regarding the research as a whole: The collaborator samples originated in the United States, Italy and Spain and spanned the acute and convalescent phases of COVID-19. HLA class I and class II types, where available, came from metadata supplied by the sample provider rather than from assay-based typing. Subjects who had been exposed to COVID-19, were actively infected with it, or had recovered from it provided the deeply sampled blood TCRbeta repertoires that made up the dataset. The material from the prospective study consisted of cDNA or gDNA derived from T cells, B-cell-depleted T cells, or PBMCs. Sample metadata almost always included a de-identified subject ID, COVID-19 status, age in years and sex. Samples came from the ongoing ImmuneRACE study (first 160 participants) plus 1,254 subjects from 6 global collaborators. The repertoires were released in a freely available public database intended as a resource for research on the immune response to SARS-CoV-2. What the research found in general, with its limitations: How much clinical and demographic metadata was included differed by source and by participant, and the metadata was provided uncurated.

As for this clone: Its antigen remains unidentified. The input lacks base qualities; no much larger clone sits a single base away.

Whole blood was collected in K2EDTA tubes by collaborating institutions according to the institutions' own protocols. For TCRbeta analysis, collaborator samples were shipped as frozen whole blood, as isolated PBMCs, or as DNA extracted from either sample type. TCRbeta CDR3 regions were amplified from genomic DNA by means of the immunoSEQ Assay, a bias-controlled multiplex PCR. On the authors' methods: Nucleated cell counts per sample were estimated from amplification of reference gene primers within the assay. To quantify the absolute abundance of each unique TCRbeta CDR3 rearrangement, sequence reads were collapsed and filtered. Productive Simpson clonality was computed per sample as the square root of Simpson's diversity index over productive rearrangements. The source is immuneACCESS, and TCRdb retained only in-frame sequences with V and J called. Part of the clones is not carried over; for the studies checked, unresolved V genes explain less than half of this, and the remainder is unexplained. The DNA was the basis for D and trimming; V, J and clone size are from that table. Here the sample has approximately 210,000 clones; around four fifths occur a single time. Around 20% of the sample is in the top ten clones.

Here V drops 4 bases and J drops 3 bases, and the junction holds 9 bases not matched to any gene. CDR1 and CDR2 are drawn from the germline V gene: MNHEY, SVGAGI. Including cysteine and phenylalanine, the CDR3 has 16 amino acids. The read is trimmed to its CDR3 DNA, 48 bases read in frame from base 1. This sequence originates from a man younger than 40 with active or convalescent COVID-19. Sequenced: peripheral blood. The rearrangement combines TRBV6-5 with TRBJ2-1, and TRBD2 aligns with 7 junction nucleotides. The CDR3: CASSSPSGLNYNEQFF. The nucleotide sequence reads as follows: TGTGCCAGCAGTTCTCCCTCGGGACTAAACTACAATGAGCAGTTCTTC.